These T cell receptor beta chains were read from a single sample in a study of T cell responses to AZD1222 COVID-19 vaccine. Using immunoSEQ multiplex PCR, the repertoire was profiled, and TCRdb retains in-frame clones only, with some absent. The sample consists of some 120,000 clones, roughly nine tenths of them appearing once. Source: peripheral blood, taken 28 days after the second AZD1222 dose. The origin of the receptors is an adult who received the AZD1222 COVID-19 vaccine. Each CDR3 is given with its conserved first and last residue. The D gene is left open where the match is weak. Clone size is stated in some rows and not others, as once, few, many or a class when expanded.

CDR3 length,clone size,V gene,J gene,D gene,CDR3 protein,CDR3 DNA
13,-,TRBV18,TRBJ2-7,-,CAKGTESSYEQYF,TGTGCCAAAGGGACGGAGAGCTCCTACGAGCAGTACTTC
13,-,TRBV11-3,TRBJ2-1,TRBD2,CASSGGDGYEQFF,TGTGCCAGCAGCGGGGGGGACGGCTATGAGCAGTTCTTC
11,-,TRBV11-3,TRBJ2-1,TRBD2,CASRGDGEQFF,TGTGCCAGCCGGGGGGATGGAGAGCAGTTCTTC
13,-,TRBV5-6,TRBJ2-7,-,CASSLVPSYEQYF,TGTGCCAGCAGCTTGGTCCCGAGCTACGAGCAGTACTTC
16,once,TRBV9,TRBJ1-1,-,CASSGTREKPGGEAFF,TGTGCCAGCAGCGGAACTCGAGAGAAACCCGGAGGTGAGGCTTTCTTT
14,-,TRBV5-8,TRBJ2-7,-,CASSPSSYANEQYF,TGTGCCAGCAGCCCTTCATCATATGCGAACGAGCAGTACTTC
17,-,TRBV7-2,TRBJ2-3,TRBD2,CASSLERASGMLDTQYF,TGTGCCAGCAGCTTAGAAAGAGCTAGCGGGATGTTAGATACGCAGTATTTT
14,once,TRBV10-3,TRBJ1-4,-,CAISEPGRSEKLFF,TGTGCCATCAGTGAACCGGGTCGTTCTGAAAAACTGTTTTTT
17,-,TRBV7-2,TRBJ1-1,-,CASSLGFLGNSWTEAFF,TGTGCCAGCAGCTTAGGTTTCTTAGGGAACAGTTGGACTGAAGCTTTCTTT
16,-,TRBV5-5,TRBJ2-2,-,CASSPPPAANTGELFF,TGTGCCAGCAGCCCCCCCCCGGCAGCTAACACCGGGGAGCTGTTTTTT
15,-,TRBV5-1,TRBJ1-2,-,CASSDGGALNYGYTF,TGCGCCAGCAGTGATGGTGGGGCACTTAACTATGGCTACACCTTC
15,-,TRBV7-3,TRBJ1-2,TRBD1,CASSNHGQDGYGYTF,TGTGCCAGCAGCAACCACGGACAGGACGGATATGGCTACACCTTC
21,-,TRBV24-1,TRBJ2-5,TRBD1,CATSDPLRSTGGSGLEETQYF,TGTGCCACCAGTGACCCTCTCCGCTCGACAGGGGGCTCTGGTCTAGAAGAGACCCAGTACTTC
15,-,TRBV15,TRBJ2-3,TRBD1,CATSTGQGATDTQYF,TGTGCCACCAGCACTGGACAGGGGGCCACAGATACGCAGTATTTT
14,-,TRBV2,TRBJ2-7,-,CASSEGGSSYEQYF,TGTGCCAGCAGTGAAGGGGGGAGCTCCTACGAGCAGTACTTC
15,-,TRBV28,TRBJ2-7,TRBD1,CASSTSGTGPKEQYF,TGTGCCAGCAGCACCTCCGGGACAGGGCCGAAAGAGCAGTACTTC
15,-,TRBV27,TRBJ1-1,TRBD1,CASTHLGTGEPEAFF,TGTGCCAGCACCCACTTGGGGACAGGGGAACCTGAAGCTTTCTTT
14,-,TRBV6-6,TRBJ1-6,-,CASRITGSLSPLHF,TGTGCCAGCAGGATCACAGGGTCTCTTTCACCCCTCCACTTT
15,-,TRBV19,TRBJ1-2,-,CASIRFGGRDYGYTF,TGTGCCAGTATCCGCTTCGGTGGACGCGACTATGGCTACACCTTC
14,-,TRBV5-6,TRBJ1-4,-,CASSPGLPGEKLFF,TGTGCCAGCAGCCCGGGACTTCCTGGTGAAAAACTGTTTTTT
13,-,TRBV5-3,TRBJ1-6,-,CARSFGFCSPLHF,TGTGCCAGAAGCTTCGGGTTCTGCTCACCCCTCCACTTT
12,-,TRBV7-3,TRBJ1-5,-,CASSFEDQPQHF,TGTGCCAGCAGCTTCGAGGATCAGCCCCAGCATTTT
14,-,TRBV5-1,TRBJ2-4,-,CASSLRPGENIQYF,TGCGCCAGCAGCTTACGCCCAGGGGAAAACATTCAGTACTTC
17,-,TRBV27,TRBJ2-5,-,CASSLLAAHGAGGAQYF,TGTGCCAGCAGTTTATTGGCGGCCCACGGGGCCGGAGGGGCCCAGTACTTC
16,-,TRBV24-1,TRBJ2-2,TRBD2,CATSETGLADTGELFF,TGTGCCACCAGTGAGACGGGACTAGCAGACACCGGGGAGCTGTTTTTT
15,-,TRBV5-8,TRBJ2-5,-,CASSREGGIQETQYF,TGTGCCAGCAGTCGGGAAGGGGGGATTCAAGAGACCCAGTACTTC
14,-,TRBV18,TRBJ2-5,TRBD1,CASSQGQGQETQYF,TGTGCCAGCTCGCAGGGACAGGGTCAAGAGACCCAGTACTTC
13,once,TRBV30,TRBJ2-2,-,CAWTPWPAGELFF,TGTGCCTGGACCCCCTGGCCGGCCGGGGAGCTGTTTTTT
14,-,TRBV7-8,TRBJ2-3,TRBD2,CASGMTSGLDTQYF,TGTGCCAGCGGTATGACTAGCGGGTTAGATACGCAGTATTTT
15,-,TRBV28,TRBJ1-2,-,CASSLGAGNNYGYTF,TGTGCCAGCAGTTTAGGGGCAGGGAATAACTATGGCTACACCTTC
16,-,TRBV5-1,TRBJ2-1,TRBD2,CASRTRLAGGYNEQFF,TGCGCCAGCAGGACCCGACTAGCGGGAGGGTACAATGAGCAGTTCTTC
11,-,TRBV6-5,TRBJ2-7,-,CASTTSYEQYF,TGTGCCAGCACCACATCCTACGAGCAGTACTTC